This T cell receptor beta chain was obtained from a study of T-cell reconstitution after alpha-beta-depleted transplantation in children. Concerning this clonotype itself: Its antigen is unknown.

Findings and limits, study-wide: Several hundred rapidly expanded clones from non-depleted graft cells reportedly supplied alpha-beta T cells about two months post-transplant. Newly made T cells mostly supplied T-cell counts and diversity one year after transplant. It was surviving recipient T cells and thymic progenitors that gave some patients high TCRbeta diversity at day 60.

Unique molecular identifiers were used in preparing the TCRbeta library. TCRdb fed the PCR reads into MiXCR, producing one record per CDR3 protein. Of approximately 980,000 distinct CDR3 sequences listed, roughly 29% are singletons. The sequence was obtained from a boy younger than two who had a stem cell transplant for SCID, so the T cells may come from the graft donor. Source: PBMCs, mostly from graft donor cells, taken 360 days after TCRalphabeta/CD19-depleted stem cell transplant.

CDR3 DNA: TGCAGCGTTCCCGTCTGGGGGACAGATACGCAGTATTTT. It yields the protein CSVPVWGTDTQYF. This chain uses TRBV29-1 with TRBJ2-3; D may match TRBD1 or TRBD2 (5 bases each). CDR1 SQVTM and CDR2 ANQGSEA come from the germline V gene. The ends were cut back, 5 bases at V and 3 bases at J, with 12 bases in the middle. This CDR3 region has 13 residues.